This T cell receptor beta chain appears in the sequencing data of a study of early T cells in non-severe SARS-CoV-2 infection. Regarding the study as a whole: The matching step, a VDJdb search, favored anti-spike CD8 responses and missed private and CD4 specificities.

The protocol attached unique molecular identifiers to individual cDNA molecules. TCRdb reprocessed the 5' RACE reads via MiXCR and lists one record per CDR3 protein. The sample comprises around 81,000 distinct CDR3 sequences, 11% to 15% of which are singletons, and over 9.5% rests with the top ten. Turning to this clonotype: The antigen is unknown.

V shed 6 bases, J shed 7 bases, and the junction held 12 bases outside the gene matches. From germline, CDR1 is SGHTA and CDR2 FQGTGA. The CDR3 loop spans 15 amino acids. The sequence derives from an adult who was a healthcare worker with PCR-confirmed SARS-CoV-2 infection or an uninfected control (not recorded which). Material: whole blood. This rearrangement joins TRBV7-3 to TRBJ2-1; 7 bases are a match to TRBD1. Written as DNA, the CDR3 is TGTGCCAGCAGTCTAACACAGGGGTCTTTGAATGAGCAGTTCTTC. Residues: CASSLTQGSLNEQFF.